Listed below are T cell receptor beta chains from one sample, sequenced in a study of cytomegalovirus exposure and HLA in healthy donors. Here immunoSEQ multiplex PCR was the method, and the copy in TCRdb shows in-frame clones only, minus some. This table holds approximately 160,000 clones, about 73% found once. The sample was PBMCs. These receptors were collected from a woman between 50 and 59 years old in good health and CMV-seropositive. CDR3s include the opening cysteine and the closing phenylalanine or tryptophan. D genes are given only for firm matches. Rows give clone size only sometimes, using once, few, many, or a class for an expanded clone.

j_call: TRBJ2-7; v_call: TRBV5-1; d_call: TRBD1; clone_size: -; cdr3_aa: CASSQGQGAREQYF; cdr3_nt: TGCGCCAGCAGCCAGGGACAGGGGGCGAGGGAGCAGTACTTC
j_call: TRBJ1-2; v_call: TRBV9; d_call: TRBD1; clone_size: -; cdr3_aa: CASSPSGTANYGYTF; cdr3_nt: TGTGCCAGCAGCCCCTCCGGGACAGCGAACTATGGCTACACCTTC
j_call: TRBJ2-5; v_call: TRBV19; d_call: TRBD2; clone_size: -; cdr3_aa: CASSPGLAGGPRQETQYF; cdr3_nt: TGTGCCAGTAGTCCAGGACTAGCGGGGGGGCCCCGTCAAGAGACCCAGTACTTC
j_call: TRBJ2-2; v_call: TRBV7-6; d_call: -; clone_size: -; cdr3_aa: CASSVLAGNTGELFF; cdr3_nt: TGTGCCAGCAGCGTACTCGCGGGGAACACCGGGGAGCTGTTTTTT
j_call: TRBJ1-6; v_call: TRBV10-1; d_call: TRBD1; clone_size: -; cdr3_aa: CASSAGTGTTNSPLHF; cdr3_nt: TGCGCCAGCAGCGCCGGGACAGGGACTACTAATTCACCCCTCCACTTT
j_call: TRBJ1-2; v_call: TRBV6-5; d_call: TRBD1; clone_size: -; cdr3_aa: CASSFSGGNGYTF; cdr3_nt: TGTGCCAGCAGTTTCTCAGGGGGCAATGGCTACACCTTC
j_call: TRBJ2-5; v_call: TRBV19; d_call: TRBD2; clone_size: -; cdr3_aa: CASSIGGAVGETQYF; cdr3_nt: TGTGCCAGTAGTATCGGGGGGGCCGTTGGAGAGACCCAGTACTTC
j_call: TRBJ2-7; v_call: TRBV5-5; d_call: -; clone_size: -; cdr3_aa: CASSWGQESSYEQYF; cdr3_nt: TGTGCCAGCAGTTGGGGGCAGGAGAGCTCCTACGAGCAGTACTTC
j_call: TRBJ1-4; v_call: TRBV7-2; d_call: TRBD1; clone_size: -; cdr3_aa: CASSLQGGLGNEKLFF; cdr3_nt: TGTGCCAGCAGCCTTCAGGGGGGATTGGGTAATGAAAAACTGTTTTTT
j_call: TRBJ2-3; v_call: TRBV7-6; d_call: TRBD2; clone_size: -; cdr3_aa: CASSLGASGGSIDSTDTQYF; cdr3_nt: TGTGCCAGCAGCTTAGGGGCTAGCGGGGGATCCATCGATAGTACAGATACGCAGTATTTT
j_call: TRBJ1-1; v_call: TRBV27; d_call: -; clone_size: -; cdr3_aa: CASSLWAKGMNTEAFF; cdr3_nt: TGTGCCAGCAGTTTATGGGCTAAAGGAATGAACACTGAAGCTTTCTTT
j_call: TRBJ1-2; v_call: TRBV29-1; d_call: TRBD1; clone_size: once; cdr3_aa: CSVRDRENGYTF; cdr3_nt: TGCAGCGTTAGGGACAGGGAGAATGGCTACACCTTC
j_call: TRBJ2-1; v_call: TRBV10-3; d_call: -; clone_size: -; cdr3_aa: CAISRGASYNEQFF; cdr3_nt: TGTGCCATCAGCCGGGGGGCCAGCTACAATGAGCAGTTCTTC
j_call: TRBJ1-1; v_call: TRBV19; d_call: -; clone_size: few; cdr3_aa: CASADQGGTEAFF; cdr3_nt: TGTGCCAGTGCCGACCAGGGAGGCACTGAAGCTTTCTTT
j_call: TRBJ2-2; v_call: TRBV7-3; d_call: TRBD1; clone_size: -; cdr3_aa: CASSLGTANTGELFF; cdr3_nt: TGTGCCAGCAGCTTAGGGACAGCGAACACCGGGGAGCTGTTTTTT
j_call: TRBJ2-3; v_call: TRBV11-3; d_call: -; clone_size: -; cdr3_aa: CASSLGGGQGFSTDTQYF; cdr3_nt: TGTGCCAGCAGCTTAGGGGGCGGGCAGGGGTTTAGCACAGATACGCAGTATTTT
j_call: TRBJ1-2; v_call: TRBV30; d_call: -; clone_size: -; cdr3_aa: CAWSHYYGYTF; cdr3_nt: TGTGCCTGGAGTCATTACTATGGCTACACCTTC
j_call: TRBJ1-2; v_call: TRBV2; d_call: TRBD1; clone_size: -; cdr3_aa: CASSEGGRQGYGYTF; cdr3_nt: TGTGCCAGCAGTGAAGGGGGCCGACAGGGGTATGGCTACACCTTC
j_call: TRBJ2-7; v_call: TRBV5-1; d_call: TRBD1; clone_size: -; cdr3_aa: CASSRGHTQAYEQYF; cdr3_nt: TGCGCCAGCAGCAGGGGGCATACCCAGGCCTACGAGCAGTACTTC
j_call: TRBJ1-3; v_call: TRBV29-1; d_call: TRBD1; clone_size: -; cdr3_aa: CSVSGQGGSGNTIYF; cdr3_nt: TGCAGCGTATCCGGACAGGGCGGCTCTGGAAACACCATATATTTT
j_call: TRBJ1-1; v_call: TRBV10-3; d_call: -; clone_size: -; cdr3_aa: CATREGESTEAFF; cdr3_nt: TGTGCCACCCGAGAGGGGGAAAGCACTGAAGCTTTCTTT
j_call: TRBJ2-7; v_call: TRBV10-2; d_call: -; clone_size: few; cdr3_aa: CATTEGGPYEQYF; cdr3_nt: TGCGCCACCACCGAGGGGGGGCCATACGAGCAGTACTTC
j_call: TRBJ1-2; v_call: TRBV7-8; d_call: -; clone_size: -; cdr3_aa: CASSFAPGTFYGYTF; cdr3_nt: TGTGCCAGCAGCTTCGCCCCCGGGACTTTCTATGGCTACACCTTC
j_call: TRBJ2-1; v_call: TRBV29-1; d_call: -; clone_size: few; cdr3_aa: CSVVRGYNEQFF; cdr3_nt: TGCAGCGTTGTCCGAGGCTACAATGAGCAGTTCTTC
j_call: TRBJ2-5; v_call: TRBV5-4; d_call: TRBD2; clone_size: -; cdr3_aa: CASSLGTSGGPRYGTQYF; cdr3_nt: TGTGCCAGCAGCTTGGGGACTAGCGGGGGCCCCCGTTATGGGACCCAGTACTTC
j_call: TRBJ2-7; v_call: TRBV5-1; d_call: TRBD1; clone_size: -; cdr3_aa: CASKSGTGRYEQYF; cdr3_nt: TGCGCCAGCAAATCCGGGACAGGGCGATACGAGCAGTACTTC
j_call: TRBJ1-2; v_call: TRBV6-6; d_call: -; clone_size: -; cdr3_aa: CASTRARGVYYGYTF; cdr3_nt: TGTGCCAGCACTCGGGCGCGGGGGGTATACTATGGCTACACCTTC
j_call: TRBJ2-1; v_call: TRBV9; d_call: TRBD1; clone_size: -; cdr3_aa: CASSPRDRQYNEQFF; cdr3_nt: TGTGCCAGCAGCCCCCGGGACAGGCAGTACAATGAGCAGTTCTTC